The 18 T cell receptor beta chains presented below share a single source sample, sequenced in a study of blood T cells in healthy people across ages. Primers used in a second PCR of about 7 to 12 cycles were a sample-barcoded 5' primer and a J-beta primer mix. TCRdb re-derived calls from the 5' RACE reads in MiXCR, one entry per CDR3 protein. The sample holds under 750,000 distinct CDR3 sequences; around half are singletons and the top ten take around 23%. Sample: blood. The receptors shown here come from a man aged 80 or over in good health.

The CDR3: CASSSRAEPYEQYF. In DNA form, the CDR3 reads TGTGCCAGCAGCTCGCGAGCGGAACCCTACGAGCAGTACTTC. The rearrangement links TRBV7-8 to TRBJ2-7; D is perhaps TRBD2 (5 bases). The CDR3 has 14 residues. The germline V gene encodes CDR1 SGHVS and CDR2 FQNEAQ. Trimming removed 4 bases from V and 2 bases from J, with 12 bases in between.

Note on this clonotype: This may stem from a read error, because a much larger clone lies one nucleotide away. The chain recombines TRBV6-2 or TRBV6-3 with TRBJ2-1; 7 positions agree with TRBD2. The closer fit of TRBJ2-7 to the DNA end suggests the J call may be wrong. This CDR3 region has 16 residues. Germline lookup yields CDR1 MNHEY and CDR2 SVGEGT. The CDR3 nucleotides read TGTGCCAGCAGTTCCCGCGGGGGTAGCTCCTACAATGAGCAGTACTTC. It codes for CASSSRGGSSYNEQYF.

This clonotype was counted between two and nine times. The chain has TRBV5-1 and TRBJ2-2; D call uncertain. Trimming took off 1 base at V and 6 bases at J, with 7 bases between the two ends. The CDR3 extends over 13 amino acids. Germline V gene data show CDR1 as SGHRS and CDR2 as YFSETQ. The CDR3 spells CASSLREAGELFF. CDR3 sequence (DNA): TGCGCCAGCAGCTTGAGAGAAGCCGGGGAGCTGTTTTTT.

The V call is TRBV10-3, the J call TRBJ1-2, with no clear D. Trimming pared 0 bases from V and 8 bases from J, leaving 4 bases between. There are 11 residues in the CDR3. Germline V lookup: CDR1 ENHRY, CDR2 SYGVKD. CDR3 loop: CAISESEGYTF. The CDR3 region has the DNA TGTGCCATCAGTGAGTCTGAGGGCTACACCTTC.

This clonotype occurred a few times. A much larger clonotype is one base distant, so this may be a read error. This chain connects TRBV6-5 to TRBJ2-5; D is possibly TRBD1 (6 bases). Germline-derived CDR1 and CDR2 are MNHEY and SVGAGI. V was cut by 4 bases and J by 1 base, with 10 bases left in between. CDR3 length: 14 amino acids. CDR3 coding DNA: TGTGCCAGCAGTTCCGGGACACGCCAAGAGACCCAGTACTTC. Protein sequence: CASSSGTRQETQYF.

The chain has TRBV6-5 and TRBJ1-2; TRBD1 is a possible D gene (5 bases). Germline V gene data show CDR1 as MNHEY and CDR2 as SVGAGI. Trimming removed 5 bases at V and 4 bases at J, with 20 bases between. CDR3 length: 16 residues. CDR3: CASSPGTGTLSYGYTF. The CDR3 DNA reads TGTGCCAGCAGTCCTGGAACCGGGACCCTTTCCTATGGCTACACCTTC.

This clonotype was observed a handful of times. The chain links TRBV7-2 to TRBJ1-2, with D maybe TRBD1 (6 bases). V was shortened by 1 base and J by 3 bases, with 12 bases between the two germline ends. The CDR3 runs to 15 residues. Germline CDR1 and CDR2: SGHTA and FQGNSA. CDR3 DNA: TGTGCCAGCAGCTTAGGGGGGGCGATCGACTATGGCTACACCTTC. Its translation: CASSLGGAIDYGYTF. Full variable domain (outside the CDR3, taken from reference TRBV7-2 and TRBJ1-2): GAGVSQSPSNKVTEKGKDVELRCDPISGHTALYWYRQSLGQGLEFLIYFQGNSAPDKSGLPSDRFSAERTGGSVSTLTIQRTQQEDSAVYLCASSLGGAIDYGYTFGSGTRLTVV.

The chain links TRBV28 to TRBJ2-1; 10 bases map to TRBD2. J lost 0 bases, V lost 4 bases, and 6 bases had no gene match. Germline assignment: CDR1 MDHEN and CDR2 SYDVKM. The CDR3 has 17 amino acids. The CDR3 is CASSSLAGVSSYNEQFF. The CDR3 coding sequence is TGTGCCAGCAGTTCTCTAGCGGGAGTCAGCTCCTACAATGAGCAGTTCTTC.

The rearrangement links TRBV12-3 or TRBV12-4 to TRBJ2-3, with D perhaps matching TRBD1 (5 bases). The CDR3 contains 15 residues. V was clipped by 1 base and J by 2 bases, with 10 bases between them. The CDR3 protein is CASSLEGFLTDTQYF. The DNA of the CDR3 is TGTGCCAGCAGTTTAGAGGGGTTCCTCACAGATACGCAGTATTTT.

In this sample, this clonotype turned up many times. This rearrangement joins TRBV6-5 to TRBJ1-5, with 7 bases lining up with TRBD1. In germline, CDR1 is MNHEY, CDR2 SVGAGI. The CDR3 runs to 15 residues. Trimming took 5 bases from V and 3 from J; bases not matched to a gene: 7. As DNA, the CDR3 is TGTGCCAGCAGTCCCGGGGACAGTCTCAATCAGCCCCAGCATTTT. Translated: CASSPGDSLNQPQHF.

Here the CDR3 DNA reads TGTGCCAGCAGCCTTAGCCCTGCGGATGAGCAGTACTTC. Translated, it gives CASSLSPADEQYF. The chain couples TRBV7-2 to TRBJ2-7, with D hard to call. The CDR3 extends over 13 amino acids. The V end was cut by 5 bases, the J end by 7 bases, with 15 bases between. Germline CDR1 reads SGHTA; CDR2 reads FQGNSA.

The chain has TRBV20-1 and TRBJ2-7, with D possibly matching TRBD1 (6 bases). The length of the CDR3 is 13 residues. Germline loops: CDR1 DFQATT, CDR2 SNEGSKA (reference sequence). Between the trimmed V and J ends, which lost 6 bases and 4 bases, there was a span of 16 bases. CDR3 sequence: CSAPTTGQYEQYF. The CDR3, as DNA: TGCAGTGCGCCCACGACGGGACAATACGAGCAGTACTTC.

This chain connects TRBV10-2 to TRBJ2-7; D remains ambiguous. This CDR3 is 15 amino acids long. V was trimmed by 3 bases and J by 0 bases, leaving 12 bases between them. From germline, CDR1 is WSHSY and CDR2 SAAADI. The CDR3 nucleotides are TGCGCCAGCAGTGATGTCAGTCAGAGCTCCTACGAGCAGTACTTC. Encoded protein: CASSDVSQSSYEQYF.

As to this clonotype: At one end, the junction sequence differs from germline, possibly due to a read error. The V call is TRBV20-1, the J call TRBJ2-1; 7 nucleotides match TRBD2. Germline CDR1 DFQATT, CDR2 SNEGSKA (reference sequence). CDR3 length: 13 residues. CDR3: CGARSGTINEQFF. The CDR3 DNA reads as TGCGGTGCTAGAAGCGGGACCATCAATGAGCAGTTCTTC.

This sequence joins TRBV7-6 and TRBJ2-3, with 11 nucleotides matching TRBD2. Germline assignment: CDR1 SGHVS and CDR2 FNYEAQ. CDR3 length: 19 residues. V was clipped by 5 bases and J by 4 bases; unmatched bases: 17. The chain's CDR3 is CASSPLAGAQLITPDTQYF. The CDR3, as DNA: TGTGCCAGCAGCCCACTAGCGGGAGCGCAACTAATTACCCCAGATACGCAGTATTTT.

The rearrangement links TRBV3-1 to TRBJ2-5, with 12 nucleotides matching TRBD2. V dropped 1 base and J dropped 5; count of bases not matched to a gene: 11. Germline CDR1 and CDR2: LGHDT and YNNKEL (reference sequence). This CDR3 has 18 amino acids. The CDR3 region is CASSQGTKLAGGGETQYF. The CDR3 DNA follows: TGTGCCAGCAGCCAAGGAACGAAGCTAGCGGGGGGGGGTGAGACCCAGTACTTC.

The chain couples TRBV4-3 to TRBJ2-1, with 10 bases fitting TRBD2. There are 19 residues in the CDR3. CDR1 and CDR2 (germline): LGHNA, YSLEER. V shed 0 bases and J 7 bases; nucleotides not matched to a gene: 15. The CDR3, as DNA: TGCGCCAGCAGCCAAGATCGATTCGAACCTAGCGGGAGAAAGAATGAGCAGTTCTTC. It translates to CASSQDRFEPSGRKNEQFF.

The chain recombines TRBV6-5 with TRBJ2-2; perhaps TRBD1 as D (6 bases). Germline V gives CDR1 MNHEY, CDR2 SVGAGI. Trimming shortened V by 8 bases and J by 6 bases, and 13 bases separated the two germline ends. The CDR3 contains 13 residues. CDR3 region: CASEQGRAGELFF. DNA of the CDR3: TGTGCCAGCGAGCAGGGGAGAGCCGGGGAGCTGTTTTTT.